Sequencing of this T cell receptor (beta chain) was carried out in a study of T cell repertoires in cytomegalovirus infection. Study overall: Indications came from public TCR beta signatures; they pointed to CMV infection and to a matching HLA type. Broader study findings: Summed frequency of public TCR beta families distinguished CMV carriers with the relevant HLA. Dominant in the ex vivo response were TCR beta clonotypes restricted by HLA-C and specific for CMV.

This clonotype has a count of ten or more. Its antigen remains unknown. TCRdb called the reads again in MiXCR, with one record for every CDR3 protein. This table holds over 450,000 distinct CDR3 sequences, about 11% found once. The CDR3 has 15 residues. The germline V gene has CDR1 MGHRA and CDR2 YSYEKL. Trimming removed 0 bases from V and 4 bases from J, with 7 bases in between. This chain joins TRBV4-1 and TRBJ1-6, with unresolved D. The receptor was derived from a human donor in good health (CMV status not recorded). Some clones in this sample may be carry-over from other donors' samples. The sequencing input was PBMCs. In nucleotides, the CDR3 is TGCGCCAGCAGCCAAGACTGGCAATATAATTCACCCCTCCACTTT. Its protein product is CASSQDWQYNSPLHF.